The TCR beta chain under discussion was sequenced for a study of cytomegalovirus exposure and HLA in healthy donors. Study-level results: A link between a missense DCLRE1C variant and TCR beta V- and J-gene trimming emerged from a later analysis. Researchers catalogued 160 or so TCR beta chains as cytomegalovirus-associated.

Germline values: CDR1 SGHTA, CDR2 FQGNSA. CDR3 length: 16 residues. Researchers ran the PCR with 60 Vbeta and 13 Jbeta primers. Clones were sequenced by immunoSEQ multiplex PCR, and TCRdb holds only the in-frame ones, with some missing. This repertoire shows around 130,000 clones, about 76% found once; its top ten account for 6.6%. Note on this clone: The target antigen is unknown. At one boundary the junction diverges from the germline segment, which might be a read error.

This TCR came from a man between 40 and 49 years old in good health and CMV-seropositive. Sequencing used PBMCs. The chain combines TRBV7-2 with TRBJ2-5; 10 bases fit TRBD2. The CDR3 protein is CASSPKRLAGRGHTDF. The CDR3 nucleotides read TGTGCCAGCAGCCCAAAGAGACTAGCGGGCAGGGGACACACGGACTTC.